This T cell receptor (beta chain) was captured by sequencing in a study of shared clonotypes between healthy human individuals. Trimming left V 5 bases short and J 4 bases short, with 12 bases between. Germline V gene data show CDR1 as MDHEN and CDR2 as SYDVKM. This CDR3 has 14 amino acids. Assay: immunoSEQ multiplex PCR; the TCRdb copy retains only in-frame clones and omits some. The table lists some 1.1 million clones, around three quarters of them singletons. This TCR came from a man between 18 and 29 years old in good health. Some clones in this sample may be carry-over from other donors' samples. The sample consisted of memory CD4+ T cells from PBMCs. Indicated subset: CD45RA-negative fraction. The V gene is TRBV28, the J gene TRBJ2-1; D gene ambiguous. CDR3: CASSPTGFYNEQFF. In nucleotides, the CDR3 is TGTGCCAGCAGTCCTACCGGGTTTTACAATGAGCAGTTCTTC.